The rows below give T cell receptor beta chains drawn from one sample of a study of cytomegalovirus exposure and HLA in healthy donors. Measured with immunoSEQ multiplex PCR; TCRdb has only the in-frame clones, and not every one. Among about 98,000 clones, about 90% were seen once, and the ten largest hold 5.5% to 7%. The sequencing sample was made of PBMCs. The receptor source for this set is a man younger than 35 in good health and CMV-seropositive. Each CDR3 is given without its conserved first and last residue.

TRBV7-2 ASSLAGQGSQPQH
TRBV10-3 AISDASGTFYEQY
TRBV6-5 ASSYSREGNQPQH
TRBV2 ASREETGLAYYEQY
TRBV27 ASSFQGVYEQY
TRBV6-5 ASSYSYGISDTQY
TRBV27 ASSTGVGNTIY
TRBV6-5 ASSYSGQYTDTQY
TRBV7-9 ASSPGAGYGYT
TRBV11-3 ASSLRPGSGANVLT
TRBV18 ASSPVTGIAYEQY
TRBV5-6 ASSLSDRGDEQY
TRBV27 ASSFPGTGVYEQY
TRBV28 ASSDIPGQSANEQF
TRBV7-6 ASSLSTGNGDTEAF
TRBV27 ASRKGSGGRIRSTGELF
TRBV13 ASSSGTSGSSYEQY
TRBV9 ASSVARGQGSGANVLT
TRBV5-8 ASSPELRGPYNEQF
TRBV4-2 ASSQDIAGENTGELF
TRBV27 ASSLGLAASSYEQY
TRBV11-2 ASSLTTTDTQY
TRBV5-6 ASSSYPRTYEQY
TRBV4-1 ASSLAATSGSAGELF
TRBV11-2 ASSTILAGQPYEQY
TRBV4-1 ASSQVAGGGRGRIYEQY
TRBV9 ASSGGAGGTYEQY
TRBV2 ASSETTGGHTEAF
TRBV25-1 ASSEPSGGLNEKLF
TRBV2 ASRRQYQETQY
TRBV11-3 ASRLRGLAAENNEQF
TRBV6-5 ASRRGEGGEQY
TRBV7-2 ASSLVDSGRGTDTQY
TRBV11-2 ASSFQDSSYNEQF
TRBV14 ASSHHRETQY
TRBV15 ATSRGLAGYEQY
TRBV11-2 ASSLPIGLVDEQY
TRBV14 ASSRQTGGIQETQY
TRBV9 ASSKNGVNYGYT
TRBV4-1 ASSQEPYPRSSYEQY
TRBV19 ASSIEGDSPSEQY
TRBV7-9 ASSRSGFKGAGELF
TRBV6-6 ASSDVLDSQETQY
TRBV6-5 ASSYDAGVVYEQF
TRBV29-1 SARGPSYEQY
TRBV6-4 ASITGGRQGLYNSPLH
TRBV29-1 SGTGTALGTEAF
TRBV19 ASGRGQGTGKSHEQY
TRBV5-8 ASIRTPSGGAEQF
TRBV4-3 ASSQDRSSVFEQF
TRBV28 ASSRSGVGNQPQH
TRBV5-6 ASSLVRELTYEQY
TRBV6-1 AYPMGNPDTGELF
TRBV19 ASSSYNQPQH
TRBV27 ASTRTGRADTQY
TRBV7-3 ASSPRAVSTDTQY